The following is a T cell receptor beta chain sequence with its context. The CDR3 consists of 11 residues. Germline CDR1 MGHRA, CDR2 YSYEKL. V was shortened by 5 bases and J by 3 bases, with 5 bases between the two germline ends. The record originates from a study of technical replicates of blood from a handful of donors. Only in-frame clones appear in the TCRdb table, and some are missing; sequencing was by immunoSEQ multiplex PCR. The profile shows over 60,000 clones, 93% of them singletons. The source of this sequence is a human donor in good health. The chain links TRBV4-1 to TRBJ2-7; D is undetermined. Sample: T cells isolated from PBMCs. CDR3 amino acids: CASSNSYEQYF. The CDR3 bases are TGCGCCAGCAGCAACAGCTACGAGCAGTACTTC.